Listed below are T cell receptor beta chains from one sample, sequenced in a study of cytomegalovirus exposure and HLA in healthy donors. The data were produced by immunoSEQ multiplex PCR, yet TCRdb's version contains in-frame clones alone and is incomplete. The repertoire holds about 130,000 clones, with under 90% as singletons. Material: PBMCs. The receptors were gathered from a woman between 40 and 50 years old in good health and CMV-seronegative. The CDR3 runs from the conserved cysteine through the conserved F or W. D genes are given only for firm matches. Some rows have no size entry. The others give once, few or many, or a class for an expanded clone.

J: TRBJ1-5; D: TRBD1; V: TRBV7-2; size: NA; DNA: TGTGCCAGCAGCCCTCAGACAGGGGGTGGCGCAGGGCCCCAGCATTTT; CDR3: CASSPQTGGGAGPQHF
J: TRBJ2-3; D: NA; V: TRBV5-4; size: NA; DNA: TGTGCCAGCAGCCAGGGGGCGGGGGGGCCGGGAGATACGCAGTATTTT; CDR3: CASSQGAGGPGDTQYF
J: TRBJ2-1; D: TRBD2; V: TRBV4-3; size: NA; DNA: TGCGCCAGCAGCCGCAAGCGGGGGAATGAGCAGTTCTTC; CDR3: CASSRKRGNEQFF
J: TRBJ2-1; D: NA; V: TRBV12-5; size: NA; DNA: TGTGCTAGTGGCCCTCTCAATGAGCAGTTCTTC; CDR3: CASGPLNEQFF
J: TRBJ1-1; D: NA; V: TRBV6-4; size: NA; DNA: TGCGCCAGCCGGGAAACAAGGCAGAACACTGAAGCTTTCTTT; CDR3: CASRETRQNTEAFF
J: TRBJ2-5; D: TRBD1; V: TRBV4-1; size: NA; DNA: TGCGCCAGCAGCCAGCCCCGACAGGGTCGAAGGGAGACCCAGTACTTC; CDR3: CASSQPRQGRRETQYF
J: TRBJ2-1; D: TRBD2; V: TRBV6-5; size: NA; DNA: TGTGCCAGCAGTTACCGGACTAGCGGGACCGACAATGAGCAGTTCTTC; CDR3: CASSYRTSGTDNEQFF
J: TRBJ2-1; D: TRBD2; V: TRBV4-3; size: NA; DNA: TGCGCCAGCAGCCTAACTAGCGGGCGAAACAATGAGCAGTTCTTC; CDR3: CASSLTSGRNNEQFF
J: TRBJ2-2; D: TRBD2; V: TRBV4-1; size: NA; DNA: TGCGCCAGCAGCCAAGGGACTAGCGGGAGCCCCGGGGAGCTGTTTTTT; CDR3: CASSQGTSGSPGELFF
J: TRBJ2-2; D: TRBD1; V: TRBV29-1; size: NA; DNA: TGCAGCGCAACCGGGACAGGGAACACCGGGGAGCTGTTTTTT; CDR3: CSATGTGNTGELFF
J: TRBJ1-2; D: NA; V: TRBV9; size: NA; DNA: TGTGCCAGCAGCGACGACAGGCCCTATGGCTACACCTTC; CDR3: CASSDDRPYGYTF
J: TRBJ1-5; D: TRBD1; V: TRBV28; size: NA; DNA: TGTGCCAGCAGTTCCCTCGGGACAGCCTCCAATCAGCCCCAGCATTTT; CDR3: CASSSLGTASNQPQHF
J: TRBJ2-7; D: TRBD1; V: TRBV6-1; size: NA; DNA: TGTGCCAGCAGTGGGGGACAGGGTTCAACCTACGAGCAGTACTTC; CDR3: CASSGGQGSTYEQYF
J: TRBJ2-7; D: NA; V: TRBV4-3; size: NA; DNA: TGCGCCAGCAGCCAAGGAGGGAGCTCCTACGAGCAGTACTTC; CDR3: CASSQGGSSYEQYF
J: TRBJ2-7; D: NA; V: TRBV9; size: NA; DNA: TGTGCCAGCAGCGTAGCCCCAGGGATTGAATACGAGCAGTACTTC; CDR3: CASSVAPGIEYEQYF
J: TRBJ1-4; D: TRBD1; V: TRBV28; size: NA; DNA: TGTGCCAGCCAGGGGGCCCTTATTGAAAAACTGTTTTTT; CDR3: CASQGALIEKLFF
J: TRBJ2-2; D: NA; V: TRBV4-2; size: NA; DNA: TGTGCCAGCAGCCAAGATAGCGGGGAGCTGTTTTTT; CDR3: CASSQDSGELFF
J: TRBJ2-1; D: TRBD2; V: TRBV29-1; size: NA; DNA: TGCAGCGTTGTCCCTGCGAGGAGAAATAGCGGGAGTTACAATGAGCAGTTCTTC; CDR3: CSVVPARRNSGSYNEQFF
J: TRBJ1-5; D: NA; V: TRBV7-9; size: NA; DNA: TGTGCCAGCAGCTCCGACAGGAACAATCAGCCCCAGCATTTT; CDR3: CASSSDRNNQPQHF
J: TRBJ2-1; D: NA; V: TRBV28; size: NA; DNA: TGTGCCAGCCAGGGGGGTTGGAATGAGCAGTTCTTC; CDR3: CASQGGWNEQFF
J: TRBJ2-1; D: NA; V: TRBV6-5; size: NA; DNA: TGTGCCAGCAGTTCCAGTACCCCGTACAATGAGCAGTTCTTC; CDR3: CASSSSTPYNEQFF
J: TRBJ2-1; D: TRBD1; V: TRBV7-9; size: NA; DNA: TGTGCCAGCAGCCGTAACCAGGGGGCCTCCTACAATGAGCAGTTCTTC; CDR3: CASSRNQGASYNEQFF
J: TRBJ2-2; D: TRBD2; V: TRBV4-1; size: once; DNA: TGCGCCAGCAGGATAGCGGGGGGCCTGAACACCGGGGAGCTGTTTTTT; CDR3: CASRIAGGLNTGELFF
J: TRBJ2-3; D: TRBD2; V: TRBV29-1; size: few; DNA: TGCAGCGTTGAGACTAGCGGGGGCACAGATACGCAGTATTTT; CDR3: CSVETSGGTDTQYF
J: TRBJ2-3; D: TRBD1; V: TRBV29-1; size: NA; DNA: TGCAGCGTTGAAGGGGATTTGGACAGGGGGCTCAGCACAGATACGCAGTATTTT; CDR3: CSVEGDLDRGLSTDTQYF
J: TRBJ2-7; D: NA; V: TRBV29-1; size: few; DNA: TGCAGCGTTTCTCAGGGGGGAACAGACTACGAGCAGTACTTC; CDR3: CSVSQGGTDYEQYF
J: TRBJ2-3; D: TRBD2; V: TRBV19; size: NA; DNA: TGTGCCACAACTAGCGGCTACTCTGATACGCAGTATTTT; CDR3: CATTSGYSDTQYF